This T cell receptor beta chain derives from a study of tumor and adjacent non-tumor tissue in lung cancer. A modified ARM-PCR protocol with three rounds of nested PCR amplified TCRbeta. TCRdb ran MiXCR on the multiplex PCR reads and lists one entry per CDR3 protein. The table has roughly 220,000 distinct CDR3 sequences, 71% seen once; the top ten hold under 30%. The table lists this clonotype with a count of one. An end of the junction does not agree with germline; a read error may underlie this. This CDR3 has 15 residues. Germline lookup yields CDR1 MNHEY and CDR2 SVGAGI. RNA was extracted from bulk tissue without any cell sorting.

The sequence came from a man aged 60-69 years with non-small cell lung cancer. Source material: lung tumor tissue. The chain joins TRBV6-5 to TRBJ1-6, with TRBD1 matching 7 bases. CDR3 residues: CASSNTTGTDSPLQF. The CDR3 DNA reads TGTGCCAGCAGTAACACGACAGGGACTGATTCACCCCTCCAGTTT.